Listed here are 25 T cell receptor beta chains from one sample, sequenced in a study of blood T cells in healthy people across ages. PCR was performed a second time for roughly 7 to 11 cycles using a sample-barcoded 5' primer and a J-beta primer mix. TCRdb passed the 5' RACE reads through MiXCR, listing each CDR3 protein once. The sample lists around 1.5 million distinct CDR3 sequences, approximately 42% occurring once. The sample comprised blood. These receptor sequences come from a woman under 30 in good health.

The chain recombines TRBV7-9 with TRBJ1-4, with D possibly TRBD1 on 5 matching bases. In germline, CDR1 is SEHNR, CDR2 FQNEAQ (reference sequence). V gave up 1 base and J gave up 8 bases, with 8 bases separating them. This CDR3 contains 13 residues. The CDR3 nucleotides are TGTGCCAGCAGCTTAGGGGGGACCGAAAAACTGTTTTTT. This encodes CASSLGGTEKLFF.

This clonotype was recorded a few times. CDR3 nucleotides: TGCAGCGTTGAAGATCTGACAGGTGTGAGCACTGAAGCTTTCTTT. Translated, it gives CSVEDLTGVSTEAFF. The V and J genes are TRBV29-1 and TRBJ1-1; a weak D match, TRBD1 (6 bases). The CDR3 loop spans 15 amino acids. Germline V lookup: CDR1 SQVTM, CDR2 ANQGSEA. V was trimmed by 0 bases and J by 4 bases, leaving 15 bases between them.

V is TRBV20-1 and J is TRBJ2-7; D is perhaps TRBD1 (6 bases). Trimming shortened V by 6 bases and J by 0 bases, and 18 bases separated the two germline ends. Germline V gene data show CDR1 as DFQATT and CDR2 as SNEGSKA (reference sequence). The CDR3 totals 15 residues. The CDR3 region has the DNA TGCAGTGCAATAGGAGGACAGTGGGGCTCCTACGAGCAGTACTTC. Protein product: CSAIGGQWGSYEQYF.

The chain links TRBV27 to TRBJ2-5; 8 bases match TRBD2. The J call may be faulty, since TRBJ2-7 better matches the DNA end. CDR3 length: 14 residues. Germline V gene data show CDR1 as MNHEY and CDR2 as SMNVEV (reference sequence). The CDR3 coding sequence is TGTGCCAGCAGAGATAGCGGGGTCGGTTACGAGCAGTACTTC. This encodes CASRDSGVGYEQYF.

The chain joins TRBV7-9 to TRBJ2-1, with 8 bases aligning to TRBD2. After removal of 5 bases from V and 6 bases from J, the junction contained 9 bases not matched to a gene. The germline CDR1 and CDR2 sequences are SEHNR and FQNEAQ (reference sequence). The CDR3 length is 15 residues. The CDR3 DNA reads as TGTGCCAGCAGCCCCCTAGCGGGCCACATCAATGAGCAGTTCTTC. Amino acid sequence: CASSPLAGHINEQFF. Looking up the rest from reference TRBV7-9 and TRBJ2-1 gives the full variable domain: DTGVSQNPRHKITKRGQNVTFRCDPISEHNRLYWYRQTLGQGPEFLTYFQNEAQLEKSRLLSDRFSAERPKGSFSTLEIQRTEQGDSAMYLCASSPLAGHINEQFFGPGTRLTVL.

The sample holds a few counts of this clonotype. The rearrangement links TRBV12-3 or TRBV12-4 to TRBJ1-1; D may be TRBD1 (6 bases). V lost 6 bases to trimming and J lost 1 base, with 12 bases between them. CDR3 length: 14 residues. CDR3 region: CASRTAQGNTEAFF. DNA for the CDR3: TGTGCCAGCAGGACTGCACAGGGGAACACTGAAGCTTTCTTT.

The V call is TRBV12-3 or TRBV12-4, the J call TRBJ2-4; 15 bases fit TRBD2. CDR3 length equals 14 residues. V was pared by 6 bases and J by 13 bases, with 7 bases of the junction left unmatched. The CDR3 is CASSWTSGRGEQYF. As DNA, the CDR3 is TGTGCCAGCAGCTGGACTAGCGGGAGGGGTGAGCAGTACTTC.

This clonotype has only a few counts. The chain links TRBV5-1 to TRBJ2-3, with D tentatively TRBD1 or TRBD2 (5 bases each). Germline lookup yields CDR1 SGHRS and CDR2 YFSETQ. The CDR3 totals 15 residues. V was cut by 3 bases and J by 5 bases, with 16 bases left in between. The CDR3 DNA sequence: TGCGCCAGCAGCTCCGGGGCTAGGGAGAGAGATACGCAGTATTTT. Its translation is CASSSGARERDTQYF.

This rearrangement joins TRBV12-3 or TRBV12-4 to TRBJ2-3; 9 positions agree with TRBD1. J lost 6 bases, V lost 3 bases, and 7 bases had no gene match. The CDR3 length is 15 residues. Here the CDR3 DNA reads TGTGCCAGCAGTTTCCGGGACAGGGATGGGGATACGCAGTATTTT. It encodes CASSFRDRDGDTQYF.

This clonotype was seen a few times. The chain has TRBV11-2 and TRBJ2-1, with D possibly TRBD2 on 5 matching bases. The CDR3 has 15 amino acids. Trimming shortened V by 3 bases and J by 13 bases, and 22 bases separated the two germline ends. CDR1 SGHAT and CDR2 FQNNGV come from the germline V gene. CDR3 region: CASSLDWGVKLDQFF. The CDR3 region has the DNA TGTGCCAGCAGCTTGGATTGGGGAGTAAAACTAGATCAGTTCTTC.

This clonotype was detected only a few times. The chain links TRBV6-5 to TRBJ2-3; a weak D match, TRBD2 (5 bases). V lost 0 bases and J lost 2, with 12 bases in between. CDR3 length: 16 residues. Germline-derived CDR1 and CDR2 are MNHEY and SVGAGI. The CDR3 region is CASSYSEEEDTDTQYF. CDR3 in DNA: TGTGCCAGCAGTTACTCGGAGGAGGAGGACACAGATACGCAGTATTTT.

Turning to this clonotype: This could be a read error, since a much larger clone is one nucleotide away. CDR3 in DNA: TGCAGCGTCGTAACCGGGACAGGGGTACGGAATGAGCAGTACTTC. This codes for CSVVTGTGVRNEQYF. The chain joins TRBV29-1 to TRBJ2-7; 10 bases map to TRBD1. The V gene end was trimmed by 6 bases and the J gene end by 7 bases; junction bases not matched to a gene: 15. CDR3 length equals 15 residues. CDR1 SQVTM and CDR2 ANQGSEA come from the germline V gene.

This clonotype came up a few times. The J gene is TRBJ1-1, the V gene TRBV6-5, with a weak D call TRBD1 (6 bases). With 6 bases removed from V and 7 bases from J, the gap between germline ends came to 12 bases. Germline-derived CDR1 and CDR2 are MNHEY and SVGAGI. The CDR3 sequence is 12 residues long. CDR3 residues: CASSQGSGEAFF. CDR3 in DNA: TGTGCCAGCAGCCAGGGGTCGGGTGAAGCTTTCTTT.

This clonotype has just a few counts. The chain joins TRBV28 to TRBJ2-7; D is possibly TRBD1 (7 bases). The length of the CDR3 is 13 residues. Germline V lookup: CDR1 MDHEN, CDR2 SYDVKM. V gave up 3 bases and J gave up 7 bases, with 13 bases separating them. The CDR3 is CASSLETGREQYF. DNA of the CDR3: TGTGCCAGCAGTTTGGAGACAGGGAGGGAGCAGTACTTC.

DNA of the CDR3: TGTGCCAGCAGCTTCAGGCGGGGGCCCGGCACAGATACGCAGTATTTT. This gives the protein CASSFRRGPGTDTQYF. The V and J genes are TRBV13 and TRBJ2-3; D possibly corresponds to TRBD2 (7 bases). CDR1 is PRHDT, CDR2 FYEKMQ, per germline (reference sequence). The V and J ends lost 3 bases and 1 base respectively, with 14 bases between them. The CDR3 loop spans 16 amino acids.

This clonotype was observed at least ten times. The V and J genes are TRBV12-3 or TRBV12-4 and TRBJ1-6; possibly TRBD1 for D (6 bases). The CDR3 is made up of 15 amino acids. V was cut by 2 bases and J by 5 bases, with 10 bases left in between. The chain's CDR3 is CASSLTDSNNSPLHF. The CDR3 coding sequence is TGTGCCAGCAGTTTAACGGACAGCAATAATTCACCCCTCCACTTT.

DNA for the CDR3: TGCAGCGTCCCCGGGGGCGGACAGGGGTTCTACGAGCAGTACTTC. Translated, it gives CSVPGGGQGFYEQYF. The chain joins TRBV29-1 to TRBJ2-7; TRBD1 aligns across 9 bases. This CDR3 region has 15 residues. V lost 6 bases, J lost 3 bases, and 12 bases stayed unmatched. Germline CDR1 and CDR2: SQVTM and ANQGSEA.

The chain combines TRBV5-1 with TRBJ2-7; TRBD2 might be the D (6 bases). The V and J ends lost 4 bases and 7 bases respectively, with 27 bases between them. In germline, CDR1 is SGHRS, CDR2 YFSETQ. CDR3 length: 17 amino acids. This CDR3 reads CASSRLLSGGVYNEQYF. As DNA, the CDR3 is TGCGCCAGCAGCCGCTTGCTTTCCGGGGGAGTCTACAATGAGCAGTACTTC.

The chain joins TRBV2 to TRBJ1-2; a possible D gene is TRBD1 (6 bases). CDR3 size: 12 residues. Trimming stripped 10 bases from V and 8 bases from J, with 17 bases between. Germline V gives CDR1 SNHLY, CDR2 FYNNEI. CDR3 sequence (DNA): TGTGCCACCAAACCGACAGGAGGGGGCTACACCTTC. This gives the protein CATKPTGGGYTF.

The rearrangement links TRBV29-1 to TRBJ2-7; TRBD2 might be the D (5 bases). CDR1 and CDR2 from the germline V gene are SQVTM and ANQGSEA. Between the trimmed V and J ends, which lost 4 bases and 7 bases, there was a span of 8 bases. The CDR3 has 10 residues. The CDR3 DNA reads TGCAGCGTTGGAGGGATAGAGCAGTACTTC. Encoded protein: CSVGGIEQYF.

This clonotype was observed once. The rearrangement links TRBV20-1 to TRBJ2-7; D possibly corresponds to TRBD1 (6 bases). This CDR3 comprises 15 residues. The germline gives CDR1 DFQATT, CDR2 SNEGSKA (reference sequence). V lost 6 bases to trimming and J lost 3 bases, with 21 bases between them. CDR3 in DNA: TGCAGTGCCAGGGGCAGGGCGGGCCCCAGCTACGAGCAGTACTTC. Amino acid sequence: CSARGRAGPSYEQYF.

The V gene is TRBV20-1, the J gene TRBJ2-3; 11 positions match TRBD2. CDR1 and CDR2 (germline): DFQATT, SNEGSKA (reference sequence). J was trimmed by 6 bases and V by 4 bases; bases with no gene match: 12. The CDR3 covers 16 residues. The CDR3 nucleotides are TGCAGTGCTACCGAATTAGCGGGAGGGGATCTTGATACGCAGTATTTT. It is translated as CSATELAGGDLDTQYF.

The sample holds a few counts of this clonotype. Its ends do not fully match the called genes, so a read error is possible. This sequence joins TRBV7-2 and TRBJ1-1; D is unclear. Germline V gene lookup returns CDR1 SGHTA and CDR2 FQGNSA. The CDR3 is 12 amino acids. CDR3 nucleotides: TGTGCCAGCAGTTTAGCATCAGTCGAAGCTTTCTTT. It yields the protein CASSLASVEAFF.

Only a few counts were recorded for this clonotype. The rearrangement links TRBV20-1 to TRBJ2-7; TRBD2 matches 9 bases. The length of the CDR3 is 15 residues. V lost 4 bases to trimming and J lost 7 bases; unmatched junction nucleotides: 14. Germline-derived CDR1 and CDR2 are DFQATT and SNEGSKA (reference sequence). The CDR3 is CSATEPGLAVNEQYF. The DNA for the CDR3 is TGCAGTGCTACCGAGCCGGGACTAGCAGTGAATGAGCAGTACTTC.

The rearrangement uses TRBV9 and TRBJ2-5, with 10 nucleotides matching TRBD1. Germline values: CDR1 SGDLS, CDR2 YYNGEE. V shed 3 bases and J 11 bases; nucleotides not matched to a gene: 22. This CDR3 has 18 amino acids. Here the CDR3 DNA reads TGTGCCAGCAGCGCTCCCCTATCAGGGGACAGGGGTAACAATGAGCAGTACTTC. Amino acid sequence: CASSAPLSGDRGNNEQYF.